This TCR beta chain came from a study of T cell responses to AZD1222 COVID-19 vaccine. The repertoire was sequenced with immunoSEQ multiplex PCR; TCRdb's copy has only in-frame clones and lacks some. Found here are over 110,000 clones, just over 90% of them singletons; the top ten hold 5.1%. Sequenced here: peripheral blood, sampled on day 0 of AZD1222 vaccination. The sequence derives from an adult in good health.

The CDR3: CASSKQENYGYTF. DNA for the CDR3: TGTGCCAGCAGTAAACAGGAGAACTATGGCTACACCTTC. The V gene is TRBV12-3 or TRBV12-4, the J gene TRBJ1-2; tentatively, D is TRBD1 (5 bases). This CDR3 region has 13 residues. V shed 5 bases and J shed 2 bases, with 9 bases lying between them.